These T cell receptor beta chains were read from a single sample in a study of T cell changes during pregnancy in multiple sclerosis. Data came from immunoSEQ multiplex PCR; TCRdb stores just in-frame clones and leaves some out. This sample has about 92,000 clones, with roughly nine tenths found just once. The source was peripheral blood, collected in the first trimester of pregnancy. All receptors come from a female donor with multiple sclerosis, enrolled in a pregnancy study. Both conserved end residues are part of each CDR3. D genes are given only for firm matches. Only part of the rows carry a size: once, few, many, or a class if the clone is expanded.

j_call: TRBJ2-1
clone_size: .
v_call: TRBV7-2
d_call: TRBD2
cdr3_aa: CASSVRLAGAAYNEQFF
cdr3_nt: TGTGCCAGCAGCGTCCGCCTAGCGGGAGCGGCCTACAATGAGCAGTTCTTC

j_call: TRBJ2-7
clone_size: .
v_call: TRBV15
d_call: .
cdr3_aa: CATSRQGGYEQYF
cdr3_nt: TGTGCCACCAGCAGGCAGGGGGGCTACGAGCAGTACTTC

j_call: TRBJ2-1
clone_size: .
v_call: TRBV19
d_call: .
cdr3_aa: CASSIWLWENNEQFF
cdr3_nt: TGTGCCAGTAGTATCTGGTTATGGGAGAACAATGAGCAGTTCTTC

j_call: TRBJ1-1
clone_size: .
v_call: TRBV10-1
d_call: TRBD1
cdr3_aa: CASSESGQGSPEAFF
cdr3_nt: TGCGCCAGCAGTGAGTCTGGACAGGGATCCCCTGAAGCTTTCTTT

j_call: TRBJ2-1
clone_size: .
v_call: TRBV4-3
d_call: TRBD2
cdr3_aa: CASSRIAGGSEQFF
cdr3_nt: TGCGCCAGCAGCCGTATCGCGGGAGGGAGTGAGCAGTTCTTC

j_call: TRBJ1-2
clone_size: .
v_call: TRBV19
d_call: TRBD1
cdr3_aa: CASHRDRGDYGYTF
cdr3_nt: TGTGCCAGTCACCGGGACAGGGGGGACTATGGCTACACCTTC

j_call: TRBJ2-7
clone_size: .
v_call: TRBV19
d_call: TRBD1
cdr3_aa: CASSIGTAYEQYF
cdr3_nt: TGTGCCAGTAGTATTGGGACAGCCTACGAGCAGTACTTC

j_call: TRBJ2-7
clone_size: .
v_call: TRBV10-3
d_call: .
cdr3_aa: CAIRSRDISSYEQYF
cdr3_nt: TGTGCCATCAGATCCCGGGACATCAGCTCCTACGAGCAGTACTTC

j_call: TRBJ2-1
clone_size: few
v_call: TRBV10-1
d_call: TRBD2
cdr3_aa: CASSDLLAEQFF
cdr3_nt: TGCGCCAGCAGTGATCTACTAGCGGAGCAGTTCTTC

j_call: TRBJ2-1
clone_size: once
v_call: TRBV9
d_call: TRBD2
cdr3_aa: CASSVASGYPYNEQFF
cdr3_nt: TGTGCCAGCAGCGTAGCTAGCGGGTACCCCTACAATGAGCAGTTCTTC

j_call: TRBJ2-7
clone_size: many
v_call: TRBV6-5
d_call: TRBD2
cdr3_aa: CASRQRESYEQYF
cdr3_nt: TGTGCCAGCCGCCAGCGGGAATCCTACGAGCAGTACTTC

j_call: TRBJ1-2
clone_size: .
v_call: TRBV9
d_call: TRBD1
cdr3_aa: CASSDPQGAINSGYTF
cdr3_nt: TGTGCCAGCAGCGACCCTCAGGGGGCGATAAACTCTGGCTACACCTTC

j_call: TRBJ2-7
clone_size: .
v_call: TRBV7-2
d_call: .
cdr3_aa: CASSFSRGLRYEQYF
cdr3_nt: TGTGCCAGCAGCTTTAGCAGGGGCTTACGCTACGAGCAGTACTTC